This T cell receptor (beta chain) came from a study of cytomegalovirus exposure and HLA in healthy donors. General study findings and limits: The authors later linked a missense DCLRE1C variant to TCR beta V- and J-gene trimming.

In the case of this clone: The antigen remains unidentified.

Primers included in the PCR were 60 Vbeta and 13 Jbeta primers. Produced via immunoSEQ multiplex PCR; TCRdb's table is partial and in-frame only. The sample records roughly 98,000 clones, about 74% being singletons. The sequenced sample was PBMCs. The clonotype originates from a female donor in good health and CMV-seronegative.

The DNA of the CDR3 is TGTGCCAGTAGTATGCCCCCCCTGGGAGGGGGCAATCAGCCCCAGCATTTT. Protein: CASSMPPLGGGNQPQHF. The chain couples TRBV19 to TRBJ1-5, with a tentative D call TRBD1 (5 bases). Germline lookup yields CDR1 LNHDA and CDR2 SQIVND (reference sequence). V lost 3 bases and J 2 bases, leaving 17 bases between the germline ends. The CDR3 totals 17 residues.